This section outlines one T cell receptor beta chain sequence together with its context. This sample is part of a study of cytotoxic CD8 clonotypes in ibrutinib-treated CLL. The CDR3 has 16 amino acids. Germline CDR1 is MNHEY and CDR2 is SMNVEV (reference sequence). Trimming left V 3 bases short and J 1 base short, with 13 bases between. Sequencing was performed with immunoSEQ multiplex PCR; in TCRdb, only in-frame clones are kept and a portion is missing. The table lists 150,000 or so clones, 70% to 85% of them singletons. The clonotype was recovered from a human donor with chronic lymphocytic leukemia. J is TRBJ2-4 and V is TRBV27, with D possibly being TRBD2 (5 bases). Material: PBMCs, obtained after 24 months of ibrutinib treatment. CDR3 loop: CASSLMGVGAKNIQYF. CDR3 coding DNA: TGTGCCAGCAGTTTGATGGGAGTTGGGGCCAAAAACATTCAGTACTTC.